This T cell receptor beta chain emerged from a study of CD8 T cells in Susac syndrome. An amount of RNA that ranged from roughly 0.45 to 1 ug was reverse transcribed with random hexamers. One entry per CDR3 protein results from TCRdb running MiXCR on the immunoSEQ multiplex PCR reads. The table has about 300,000 distinct CDR3 sequences, roughly 94% seen once. The sample taken for sequencing was CD4+ T cells from PBMCs. The sequence was collected from a human donor with multiple sclerosis.

Written as DNA, the CDR3 is TGTGCCAGCAGCTTAGTATCAGGGGCATCCTACGAGCAGTACTTC. This translates into CASSLVSGASYEQYF. The chain carries TRBV11-2 and TRBJ2-7; D is perhaps TRBD1 (6 bases). V was shortened by 1 base and J by 1 base, with 11 bases between the two germline ends. The CDR3 is 15 residues long. Germline-derived CDR1 and CDR2 are SGHAT and FQNNGV.